This T cell receptor beta chain is drawn from a study of T cell clones after liver transplantation. Study context: Without induction therapy, subjects received standard immunosuppression until 12-24 months post-transplant.

Study-level findings and limits: Rather than being deleted, graft donor-reactive T cells may have moved into the graft.

Sequenced by immunoSEQ multiplex PCR; TCRdb stores in-frame clones only, minus some. The data hold about 20,000 clones, with over 85% observed a single time. As regards this clone: Antigen: not known.

In germline, CDR1 is SEHNR, CDR2 FQNEAQ (reference sequence). V was cut by 5 bases and J by 0 bases, with 4 bases left in between. The CDR3 spans 12 residues. Sequenced material: CD8+ T cells from blood, taken approximately 26 months after liver transplant. The V gene is TRBV7-9, the J gene TRBJ2-5, with D hard to call. The clonotype was recovered from a human patient who received a liver transplant. Some T cells may originate from the graft donor. CDR3 sequence (DNA): TGTGCCAGCAGCGAGTACCAAGAGACCCAGTACTTC. Amino acids: CASSEYQETQYF.